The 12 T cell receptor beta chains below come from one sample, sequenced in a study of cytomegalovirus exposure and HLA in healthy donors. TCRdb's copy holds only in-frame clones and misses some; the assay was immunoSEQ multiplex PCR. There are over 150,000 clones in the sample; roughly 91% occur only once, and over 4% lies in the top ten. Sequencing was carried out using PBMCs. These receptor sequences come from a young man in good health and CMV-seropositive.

In DNA, the CDR3 is TGTGCCAGCAGCTATACAGGGGGCTCGTTAGAGACCCAGTACTTC. Amino acids: CASSYTGGSLETQYF. The chain links TRBV7-3 to TRBJ2-5, with 9 nucleotides matching TRBD1. Trimming took 4 bases from V and 4 from J; bases not matched to a gene: 7. Germline CDR1 SGHTA, CDR2 FQGTGA. CDR3 length: 15 amino acids.

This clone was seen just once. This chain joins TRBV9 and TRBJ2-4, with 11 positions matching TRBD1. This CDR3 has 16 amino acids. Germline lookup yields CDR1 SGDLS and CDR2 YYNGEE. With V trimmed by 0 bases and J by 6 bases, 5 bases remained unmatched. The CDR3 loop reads CASSVAGDRGGNIQYF. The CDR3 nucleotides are TGTGCCAGCAGCGTAGCTGGGGACAGGGGGGGAAACATTCAGTACTTC.

This CDR3 reads CASSAVGMYGYTF. DNA of the CDR3: TGTGCCAGCAGTGCAGTCGGGATGTATGGCTACACCTTC. V gene TRBV6-1 combines with J gene TRBJ1-2; D uncertain. Germline V CDR1 and CDR2: MNHNS, SASEGT. V was clipped by 4 bases and J by 5 bases, with 11 bases between them. This CDR3 is 13 amino acids long.

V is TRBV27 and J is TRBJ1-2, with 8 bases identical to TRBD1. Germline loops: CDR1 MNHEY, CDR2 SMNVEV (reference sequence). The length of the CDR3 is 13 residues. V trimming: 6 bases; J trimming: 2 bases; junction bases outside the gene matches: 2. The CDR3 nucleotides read TGTGCCAGCAGACGGACAGGGAACTATGGCTACACCTTC. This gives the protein CASRRTGNYGYTF.

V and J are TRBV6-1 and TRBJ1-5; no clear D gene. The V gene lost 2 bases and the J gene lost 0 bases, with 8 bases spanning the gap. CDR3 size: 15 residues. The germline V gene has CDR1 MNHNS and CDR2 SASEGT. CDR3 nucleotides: TGTGCCAGCAGTGAATCGACTTATAGCAATCAGCCCCAGCATTTT. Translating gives CASSESTYSNQPQHF.

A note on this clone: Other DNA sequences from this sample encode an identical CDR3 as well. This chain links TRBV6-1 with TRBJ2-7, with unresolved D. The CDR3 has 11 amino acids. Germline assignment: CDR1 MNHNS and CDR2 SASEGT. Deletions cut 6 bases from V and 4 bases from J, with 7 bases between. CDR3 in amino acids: CASRAPYEQYF. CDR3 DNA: TGTGCCAGCAGGGCTCCTTACGAGCAGTACTTC.

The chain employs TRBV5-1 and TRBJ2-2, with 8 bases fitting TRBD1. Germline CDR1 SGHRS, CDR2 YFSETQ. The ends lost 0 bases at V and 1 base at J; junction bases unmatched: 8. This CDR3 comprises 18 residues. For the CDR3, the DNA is TGCGCCAGCAGCTTGGCCTCCGGGACAGGACTGAACACCGGGGAGCTGTTTTTT. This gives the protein CASSLASGTGLNTGELFF.

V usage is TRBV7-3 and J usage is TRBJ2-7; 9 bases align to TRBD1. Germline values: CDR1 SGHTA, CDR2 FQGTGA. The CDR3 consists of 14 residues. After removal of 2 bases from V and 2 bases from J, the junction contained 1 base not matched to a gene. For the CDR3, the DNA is TGTGCCAGCAGCTTAGGGACAGGGCCCTACGAGCAGTACTTC. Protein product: CASSLGTGPYEQYF.

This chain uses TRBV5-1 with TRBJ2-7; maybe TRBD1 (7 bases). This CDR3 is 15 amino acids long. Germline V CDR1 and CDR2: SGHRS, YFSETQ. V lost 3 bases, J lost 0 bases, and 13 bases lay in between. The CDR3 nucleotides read TGCGCCAGCAGCTGGCAGGGGGGTGACTCCTACGAGCAGTACTTC. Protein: CASSWQGGDSYEQYF. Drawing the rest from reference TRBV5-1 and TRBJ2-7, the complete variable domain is KAGVTQTPRYLIKTRGQQVTLSCSPISGHRSVSWYQQTPGQGLQFLFEYFSETQRNKGNFPGRFSGRQFSNSRSEMNVSTLELGDSALYLCASSWQGGDSYEQYFGPGTRLTVT.

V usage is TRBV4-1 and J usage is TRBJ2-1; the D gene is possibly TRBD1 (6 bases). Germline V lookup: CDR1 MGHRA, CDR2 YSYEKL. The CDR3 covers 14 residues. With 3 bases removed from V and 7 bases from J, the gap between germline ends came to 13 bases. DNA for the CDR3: TGCGCCAGCAGCCAGGGGGCAATGTGGAATGAGCAGTTCTTC. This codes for CASSQGAMWNEQFF.

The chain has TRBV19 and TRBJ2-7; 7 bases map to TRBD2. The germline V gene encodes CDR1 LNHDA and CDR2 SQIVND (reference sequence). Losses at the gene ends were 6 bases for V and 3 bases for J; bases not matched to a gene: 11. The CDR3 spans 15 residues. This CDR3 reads CASRRASGKSYEQYF. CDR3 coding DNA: TGTGCCAGTAGGCGAGCTAGCGGTAAAAGCTACGAGCAGTACTTC.

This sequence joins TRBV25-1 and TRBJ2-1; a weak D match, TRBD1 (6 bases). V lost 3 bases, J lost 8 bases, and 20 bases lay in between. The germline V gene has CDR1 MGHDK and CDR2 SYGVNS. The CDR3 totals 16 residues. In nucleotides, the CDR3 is TGTGCCAGCAGTGAGATGCAGGGGTGGGGGAACGATGAGCAGTTCTTC. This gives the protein CASSEMQGWGNDEQFF.